This T cell receptor (beta chain) is from a study of blood T cells in healthy people across ages. Study outcomes and limitations: Per million T cells, TCR beta diversity dropped about linearly as age rose. Higher diversity and more naive CD4+ cells were features of long-lived donors, compared to aged donors.

A remark on this clonotype: The antigen is undetermined.

About 10 milliliters of peripheral blood were drawn from each donor into EDTA-treated tubes. V shed 4 bases and J shed 5 bases, with 15 bases lying between them. Germline assignment: CDR1 SQVTM and CDR2 ANQGSEA. The CDR3 spans 14 residues. Combining a sample-barcoded 5' primer with a J-beta primer mix, a second PCR ran for roughly 7 to 12 cycles. Through a template-switch adaptor with 12 random nucleotides, each cDNA molecule received a tag. TCRdb reprocessed the 5' RACE reads via MiXCR and lists one record per CDR3 protein. The sample includes about 1.5 million distinct CDR3 sequences, 35% to 45% of them seen just once.

The V call is TRBV29-1, the J call TRBJ2-1; possibly TRBD1 or TRBD2 for D (5 bases each). The sequence was obtained from a woman aged 18-29 years in good health. Sequencing was done on a sample of blood. CDR3 loop: CSVVKGSSNNEQFF. The CDR3 DNA reads as TGCAGCGTTGTGAAGGGGAGTAGTAACAATGAGCAGTTCTTC.